A selection of T cell receptor beta chains follows, all from one sample in a study of T cells after yellow fever vaccination. MiXCR, applied by TCRdb to the 5' RACE reads, yields one record per CDR3 protein. The sample consists of under 350,000 distinct CDR3 sequences, approximately 4% of them appearing once. The material sequenced was PBMCs, taken 5 days after the yellow fever booster vaccination. Source of these receptors: a man younger than 30 who received the YFV17D yellow fever vaccine. Both conserved end residues are part of each CDR3. Each record gives: J gene, V gene, D gene, clone size, CDR3 DNA, CDR3 protein. A D gene is named only where the DNA matches it firmly. The size entry is marked missing in some rows and otherwise reads once, few, many or a size class.

J: TRBJ1-1
V: TRBV6-5
D: TRBD1
size: few
DNA: TGTGCCAGCAGTTATGACAGGGCCTACACTGAAGCTTTCTTT
CDR3: CASSYDRAYTEAFF

J: TRBJ1-1
V: TRBV29-1
D: .
size: .
DNA: TGCAGCGTTCCTGGCTATCCCGCTGAAGCTTTCTTT
CDR3: CSVPGYPAEAFF

J: TRBJ2-1
V: TRBV15
D: .
size: .
DNA: TGTGCCACCAGCGAGACGGGAGTCTACAATGAGCAGTTCTTC
CDR3: CATSETGVYNEQFF

J: TRBJ2-7
V: TRBV4-1
D: TRBD1
size: .
DNA: TGCGCCAGCAGCCAAGCTCTGATGGGACAGCCCCTTTCCTACGAGCAGTACTTC
CDR3: CASSQALMGQPLSYEQYF

J: TRBJ1-5
V: TRBV7-9
D: .
size: many
DNA: TGTGCCAGCAGCAGTTACGAAGGGGGATATAGCAATCAGCCCCAGCATTTT
CDR3: CASSSYEGGYSNQPQHF

J: TRBJ1-1
V: TRBV12-3/TRBV12-4
D: .
size: .
DNA: TGTGCCAGCAGTTTTTCGGCAGGTTATACAGCCTTT
CDR3: CASSFSAGYTAF

J: TRBJ2-3
V: TRBV20-1
D: .
size: many
DNA: TGCAGTGTTCCACCTTACAGGGTAGGCACAGATACGCAGTATTTT
CDR3: CSVPPYRVGTDTQYF

J: TRBJ2-1
V: TRBV4-2
D: .
size: .
DNA: TGTGCCAGCAGCCAAGAGGGGGCCCCCTACAATGAGCAGTTCTTC
CDR3: CASSQEGAPYNEQFF

J: TRBJ1-2
V: TRBV20-1
D: .
size: few
DNA: TGCAGTGCTAGTAGGGCAGGCTATGGCTACACCTTC
CDR3: CSASRAGYGYTF

J: TRBJ1-2
V: TRBV2
D: .
size: .
DNA: TGTGCCAGCACCAGAGACTCCGGGACGGAAGTCTATGGCTACACCTTC
CDR3: CASTRDSGTEVYGYTF

J: TRBJ1-2
V: TRBV7-2
D: .
size: many
DNA: TGTGCCAGCAGCCAGCTCGGGGGCCCCGGCTACACCTTC
CDR3: CASSQLGGPGYTF

J: TRBJ2-3
V: TRBV7-9
D: .
size: .
DNA: TGTGCCAGCAGCTTATCCGGACATGTCGGGCCCACAGATACGCAGTATTTT
CDR3: CASSLSGHVGPTDTQYF

J: TRBJ2-4
V: TRBV7-2
D: .
size: few
DNA: TGTGCCAGCAGTTTAATCCGGGACATCTGGACCAAAAACATTCAGTACTTC
CDR3: CASSLIRDIWTKNIQYF

J: TRBJ2-3
V: TRBV24-1
D: .
size: few
DNA: TGTGCCACCAGTGACATGACAGGTTCAGATACGCAGTATTTT
CDR3: CATSDMTGSDTQYF

J: TRBJ1-2
V: TRBV7-9
D: .
size: few
DNA: TGTGCCAGCAGAGGGACGTCTAACTATGGCTACACCTTC
CDR3: CASRGTSNYGYTF

J: TRBJ2-7
V: TRBV6-1
D: .
size: .
DNA: TGTGCCAGCACCACCCCGGGACTTCACTACGAGCAGTACTTC
CDR3: CASTTPGLHYEQYF

J: TRBJ1-5
V: TRBV7-2
D: .
size: many
DNA: TGTGCCAGCAGCTTCGCCACTAACAATCAGCCCCAGCATTTT
CDR3: CASSFATNNQPQHF

J: TRBJ1-2
V: TRBV2
D: TRBD1
size: .
DNA: TGTGCCAGCAGCGCAGCAGGGGGCTCCGGTCTTAGCTACACCTTC
CDR3: CASSAAGGSGLSYTF

J: TRBJ1-3
V: TRBV9
D: .
size: .
DNA: TGTGCCAGCAGCCCAGTGAACAGCGGTGGAAACACCATATATTTT
CDR3: CASSPVNSGGNTIYF

J: TRBJ2-5
V: TRBV11-2
D: .
size: .
DNA: TGTGCCAGCAGACATTTGGGCAGACGGGAGACCCAGTACTTC
CDR3: CASRHLGRRETQYF

J: TRBJ2-2
V: TRBV18
D: .
size: many
DNA: TGTGCCAGCTCATCGCAGGAGGTCGACACCGGGGAGCTGTTTTTT
CDR3: CASSSQEVDTGELFF

J: TRBJ2-7
V: TRBV7-2
D: .
size: .
DNA: TGTGCCAGCAGTTCCTCCCAGGGGTGGAACGGCGAGCAGTACTTC
CDR3: CASSSSQGWNGEQYF

J: TRBJ2-2
V: TRBV4-2
D: .
size: many
DNA: TGTGCCAGCAGCCAGGTTTCGGCCGGGGAGCTGTTTTTT
CDR3: CASSQVSAGELFF

J: TRBJ2-3
V: TRBV12-3/TRBV12-4
D: .
size: many
DNA: TGTGCCAGCAGTTTAAACCGGGGAGCAGATACGCAGTATTTT
CDR3: CASSLNRGADTQYF

J: TRBJ1-4
V: TRBV7-8
D: TRBD1
size: few
DNA: TGTGCCAGCAGCTTCACCCCGAGTGGGACAGGGCTTGAAAAACTGTTTTTT
CDR3: CASSFTPSGTGLEKLFF

J: TRBJ2-2
V: TRBV7-2
D: TRBD2
size: few
DNA: TGTGCCAGCAGCTTCGGGGGGGCCGTCGGGGAGCTGTTTTTT
CDR3: CASSFGGAVGELFF

J: TRBJ1-1
V: TRBV28
D: .
size: many
DNA: TGTGCCAGCATCCTCCGAGGGAGCCCAATGAACACTGAAGCTTTCTTT
CDR3: CASILRGSPMNTEAFF